The 3 T cell receptor beta chains reported below all come from one sample, sequenced in a study of metastatic and nonmetastatic thyroid tumors (dated by TCRdb to 2018 to 2021). Receptor libraries were prepared by PCR. The instrument was an Illumina HiSeq 4000. TCRdb trimmed the raw reads at Q25, called clones with MiXCR and kept productive beta chains. Across this sample there are approximately 40,000 clones, with around 10% seen only once. The ten largest clones take up roughly a quarter of the sample. No patient had received any treatment before thyroid surgery. Sequencing was done on a sample of blood. The receptors shown here come from a female donor with papillary thyroid cancer or a benign thyroid nodule (not recorded which). Some clones in this sample may be carry-over from other donors' samples.

This clone was observed at least ten times. The V and J genes are TRBV5-1 and TRBJ2-5; no definite D call. The CDR3 has 15 residues. The germline CDR1 and CDR2 sequences are SGHRS and YFSETQ. With 7 bases removed from V and 5 bases from J, the gap between germline ends came to 21 bases. The CDR3 loop reads CASFSHPVEVETQYF. The DNA of the CDR3 is TGCGCCAGCTTTAGTCACCCAGTTGAGGTGGAGACCCAGTACTTC.

Ten or more counts support this clone. The chain couples TRBV4-1 to TRBJ2-3; 7 bases agree with TRBD1. The CDR3 covers 15 residues. In germline, CDR1 is MGHRA, CDR2 YSYEKL. V dropped 4 bases and J dropped 0; count of bases not matched to a gene: 4. This chain's CDR3 is CASSLTGVSTDTQYF. CDR3 nucleotides: TGCGCCAGCAGCCTCACAGGGGTGAGCACAGATACGCAGTATTTT.

This clone was detected many times. The chain has TRBV12-5 and TRBJ1-5; a weak D match, TRBD1 (5 bases). V was cut by 5 bases and J by 0 bases, with 8 bases left in between. The CDR3 runs to 14 residues. CDR1 is LGHNT and CDR2 is FRNRAP in the germline V gene. The CDR3 DNA reads as TGTGCTAGTGGTGACAGCTATAGCAATCAGCCCCAGCATTTT. Translating gives CASGDSYSNQPQHF.